One sample yielded the 5 T cell receptor beta chains listed below, sequenced in a study of T cell clones after liver transplantation. Assay: immunoSEQ multiplex PCR; the TCRdb copy retains only in-frame clones and omits some. The repertoire holds 72,000 or so clones, with roughly 85% as singletons. The sequences come from CD4+ T cells from blood, collected at the 22-month timepoint. The source is a human patient who received a liver transplant. The T cells may come from the graft donor.

DNA for the CDR3: TGCGCCAGCAGCCGAGGACAGGGGAACACAGATACGCAGTATTTT. Translated: CASSRGQGNTDTQYF. The rearrangement uses TRBV5-1 and TRBJ2-3, with 9 bases that match TRBD1. The V segment lost 4 bases and the J segment 2 bases; nucleotides outside the gene matches: 5. This CDR3 comprises 15 residues. Germline V lookup: CDR1 SGHRS, CDR2 YFSETQ.

This clone was counted between two and nine times. The V gene is TRBV7-8, the J gene TRBJ2-1, with D maybe TRBD2 (5 bases). V was cut by 4 bases and J by 1 base, with 20 bases left in between. This CDR3 is built from 18 residues. Germline V gene data show CDR1 as SGHVS and CDR2 as FQNEAQ. The CDR3 region is CASSSRARSGSSYNEQFF. CDR3 bases: TGTGCCAGCAGCTCTCGTGCAAGATCGGGGTCATCCTACAATGAGCAGTTCTTC.

This chain joins TRBV25-1 and TRBJ1-2; D perhaps matches TRBD1 (6 bases). Trimming pared 3 bases from V and 8 bases from J, leaving 19 bases between. Germline V gives CDR1 MGHDK, CDR2 SYGVNS. There are 15 residues in the CDR3. CDR3 in amino acids: CASSDASGASWGYTF. In DNA, the CDR3 is TGTGCCAGCAGTGATGCGTCGGGGGCTTCTTGGGGCTACACCTTC.

The chain is built from TRBV30 and TRBJ1-2; 9 bases agree with TRBD1. CDR1 and CDR2 (germline): GTSNPN, SVGIG (reference sequence). The CDR3 is 12 amino acids. Trimming cost V 5 bases and J 7 bases; bases outside gene matches: 5. Here the CDR3 reads CAWAQGAAGYTF. The CDR3 coding sequence is TGTGCCTGGGCACAGGGGGCGGCTGGCTACACCTTC. The variable domain in full, completed from reference TRBV30 and TRBJ1-2, reads SQTIHQWPATLVQPVGSPLSLECTVEGTSNPNLYWYRQAAGRGLQLLFYSVGIGQISSEVPQNLSASRPQDRQFILSSKKLLLSDSGFYLCAWAQGAAGYTFGSGTRLTVV.

The gene calls are TRBV7-2 and TRBJ1-2; no firm D call. In germline, CDR1 is SGHTA, CDR2 FQGNSA. CDR3 length: 15 residues. With 1 base removed from V and 2 bases from J, the gap between germline ends came to 11 bases. This chain's CDR3 is CASSLVAGFNYGYTF. DNA for the CDR3: TGTGCCAGCAGCTTAGTGGCCGGGTTCAACTATGGCTACACCTTC.